Listed here are 3 T cell receptor beta chains from one sample, sequenced in a study of T cell responses to AZD1222 COVID-19 vaccine listed by TCRdb under 2021. The library was obtained by the immunoSEQ multiplex PCR assay. Imported from immuneACCESS, the table was reduced by TCRdb to in-frame sequences with V and J called. These copies leave out some clones; in studies compared against another copy, an unresolved V gene accounts for under half, and the cause of the remainder is not known. In all, the sample holds 85,000 to 120,000 clones, and 86% of those were seen once. The ten top clones hold approximately 5% of the sample. The time point label, as the study defines it: baseline before first vaccination. This sample comprised peripheral blood, obtained on day 0 of AZD1222 vaccination. These receptors originate from an adult in good health.

V is TRBV10-3 and J is TRBJ2-7; 9 bases are a match to TRBD1. Per the germline V gene, CDR1 is ENHRY and CDR2 is SYGVKD. Germline trimming cut 3 bases from V and 5 bases from J; bases unmatched to any gene: 14. The CDR3 is 17 residues long. The CDR3 bases are TGTGCCATCAGTGACCCAGTTACCGGGACAGGGTTCCACGAGCAGTACTTC. Translating it yields CAISDPVTGTGFHEQYF.

The gene calls are TRBV5-6 and TRBJ1-6; a possible D gene is TRBD1 (5 bases). The CDR3 is made up of 16 amino acids. Per the germline V gene, CDR1 is SGHDT and CDR2 is YYEEEE. Deletions cut 1 base from V and 8 bases from J, with 16 bases between. CDR3 nucleotides: TGTGCCAGCAGCTTGCTCGACCGCCGGGGGGATTCACCCCTCCACTTT. Amino acids: CASSLLDRRGDSPLHF. The complete variable domain, with remaining parts taken from reference TRBV5-6 and TRBJ1-6, reads DAGVTQSPTHLIKTRGQQVTLRCSPKSGHDTVSWYQQALGQGPQFIFQYYEEEERQRGNFPDRFSGHQFPNYSSELNVNALLLGDSALYLCASSLLDRRGDSPLHFGNGTRLTVT.

This clone was observed a few times. V gene TRBV6-5 combines with J gene TRBJ2-4; TRBD1 matches 10 bases. CDR3 length: 14 residues. V dropped 6 bases and J dropped 8; count of bases not matched to a gene: 7. Germline V gene lookup returns CDR1 MNHEY and CDR2 SVGAGI. In DNA, the CDR3 is TGTGCCAGCAGGGGGAGACAGGGGGCGGACATTCAGTACTTC. Encoded protein: CASRGRQGADIQYF.